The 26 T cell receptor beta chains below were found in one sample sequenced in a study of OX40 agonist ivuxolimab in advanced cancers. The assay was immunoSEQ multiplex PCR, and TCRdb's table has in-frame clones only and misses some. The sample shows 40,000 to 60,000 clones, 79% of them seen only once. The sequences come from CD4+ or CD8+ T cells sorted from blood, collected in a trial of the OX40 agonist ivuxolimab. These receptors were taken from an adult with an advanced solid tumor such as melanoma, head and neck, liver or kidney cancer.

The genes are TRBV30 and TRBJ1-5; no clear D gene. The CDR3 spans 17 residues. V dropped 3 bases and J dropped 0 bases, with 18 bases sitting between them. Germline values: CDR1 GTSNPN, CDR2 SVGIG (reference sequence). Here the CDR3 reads CAWSAHQTEYSNQPQHF. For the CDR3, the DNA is TGTGCCTGGAGCGCTCATCAAACAGAATATAGCAATCAGCCCCAGCATTTT.

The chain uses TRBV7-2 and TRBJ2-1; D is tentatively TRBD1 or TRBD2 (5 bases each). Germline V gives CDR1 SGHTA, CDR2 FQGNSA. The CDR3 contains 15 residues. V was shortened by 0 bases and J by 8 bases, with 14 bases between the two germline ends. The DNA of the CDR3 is TGTGCCAGCAGCTTAGCGGCCGGGGCCGTGCATGAGCAGTTCTTC. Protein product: CASSLAAGAVHEQFF.

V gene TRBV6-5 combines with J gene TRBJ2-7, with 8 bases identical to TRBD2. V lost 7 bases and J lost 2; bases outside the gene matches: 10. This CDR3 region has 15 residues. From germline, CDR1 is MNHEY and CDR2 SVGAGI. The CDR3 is CASMGRGAGTYEQYF. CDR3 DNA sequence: TGTGCCAGCATGGGGCGGGGGGCAGGGACCTACGAGCAGTACTTC.

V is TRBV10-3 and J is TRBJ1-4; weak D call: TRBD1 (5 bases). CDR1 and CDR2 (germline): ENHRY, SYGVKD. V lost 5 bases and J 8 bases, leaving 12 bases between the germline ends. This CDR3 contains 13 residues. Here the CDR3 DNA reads TGTGCCATCAGTCGGGACGTGGCGGAAAAACTGTTTTTT. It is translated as CAISRDVAEKLFF.

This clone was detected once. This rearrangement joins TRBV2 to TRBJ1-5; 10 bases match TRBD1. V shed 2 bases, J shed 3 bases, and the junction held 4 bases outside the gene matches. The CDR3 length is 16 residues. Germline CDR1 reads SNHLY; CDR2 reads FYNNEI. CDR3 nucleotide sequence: TGTGCCAGCAGTGAACGGACAGGGGGTTCCAATCAGCCCCAGCATTTT. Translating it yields CASSERTGGSNQPQHF.

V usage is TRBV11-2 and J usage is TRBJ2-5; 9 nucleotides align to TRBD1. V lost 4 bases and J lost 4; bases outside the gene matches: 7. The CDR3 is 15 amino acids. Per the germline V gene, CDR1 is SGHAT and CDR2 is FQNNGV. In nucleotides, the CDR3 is TGTGCCAGCAGCTCGACGGGACAGGGTATAGAGACCCAGTACTTC. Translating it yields CASSSTGQGIETQYF.

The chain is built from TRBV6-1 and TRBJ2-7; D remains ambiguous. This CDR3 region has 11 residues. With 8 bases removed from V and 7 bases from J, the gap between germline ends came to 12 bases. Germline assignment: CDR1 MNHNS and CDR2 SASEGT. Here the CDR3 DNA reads TGTGCCAGCCGAGAGGTGCGGGAGCAGTACTTC. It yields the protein CASREVREQYF.

The chain's CDR3 is CASSLEVYEQYF. The DNA for the CDR3 is TGTGCCAGCAGCTTAGAGGTCTACGAGCAGTACTTC. The J gene is TRBJ2-7, the V gene TRBV7-9, with D unresolved. The germline V gene encodes CDR1 SEHNR and CDR2 FQNEAQ (reference sequence). The CDR3 totals 12 residues. The ends were cut back, 1 base at V and 3 bases at J, with 4 bases in the middle.

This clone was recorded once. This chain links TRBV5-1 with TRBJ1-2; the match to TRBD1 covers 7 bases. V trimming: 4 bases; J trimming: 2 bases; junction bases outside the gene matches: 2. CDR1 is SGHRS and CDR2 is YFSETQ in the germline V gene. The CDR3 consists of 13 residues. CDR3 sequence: CASSMGQNYGYTF. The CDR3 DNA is TGCGCCAGCAGCATGGGACAGAACTATGGCTACACCTTC.

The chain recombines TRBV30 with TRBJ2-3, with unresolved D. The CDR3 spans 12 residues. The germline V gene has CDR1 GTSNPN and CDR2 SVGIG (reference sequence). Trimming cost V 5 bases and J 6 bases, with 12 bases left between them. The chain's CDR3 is CAWSQQKDTQYF. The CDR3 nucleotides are TGTGCCTGGTCCCAACAGAAGGATACGCAGTATTTT.

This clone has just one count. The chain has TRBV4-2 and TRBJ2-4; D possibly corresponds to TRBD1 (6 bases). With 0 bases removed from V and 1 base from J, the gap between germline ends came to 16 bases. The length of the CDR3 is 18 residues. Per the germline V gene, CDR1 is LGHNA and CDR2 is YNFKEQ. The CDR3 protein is CASSQDIQMGAAKNIQYF. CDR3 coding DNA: TGTGCCAGCAGCCAAGACATACAAATGGGGGCGGCCAAAAACATTCAGTACTTC.

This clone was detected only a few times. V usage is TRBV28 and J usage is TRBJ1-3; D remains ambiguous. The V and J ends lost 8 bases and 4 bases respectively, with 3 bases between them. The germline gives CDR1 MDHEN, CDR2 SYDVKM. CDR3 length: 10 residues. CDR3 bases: TGTGCCAGCCAAGGAAACACCATATATTTT. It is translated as CASQGNTIYF.

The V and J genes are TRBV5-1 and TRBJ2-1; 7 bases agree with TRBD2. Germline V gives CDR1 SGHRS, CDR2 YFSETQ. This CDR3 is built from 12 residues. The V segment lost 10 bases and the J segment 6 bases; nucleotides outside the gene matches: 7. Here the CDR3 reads CASTREGNEQFF. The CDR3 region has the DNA TGCGCCTCAACCAGGGAGGGCAATGAGCAGTTCTTC.

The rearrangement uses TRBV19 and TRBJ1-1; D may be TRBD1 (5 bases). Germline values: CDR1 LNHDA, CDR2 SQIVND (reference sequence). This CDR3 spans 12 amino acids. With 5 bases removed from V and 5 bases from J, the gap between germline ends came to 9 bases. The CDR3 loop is CASSLGLTEAFF. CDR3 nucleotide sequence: TGTGCCAGTAGTCTGGGACTGACTGAAGCTTTCTTT.

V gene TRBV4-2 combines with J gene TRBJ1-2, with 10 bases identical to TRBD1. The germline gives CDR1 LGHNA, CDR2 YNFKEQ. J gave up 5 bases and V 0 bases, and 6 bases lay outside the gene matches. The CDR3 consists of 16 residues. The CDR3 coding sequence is TGTGCCAGCAGCCAAGATTTAGTGGGACAGGGGTATGGCTACACCTTC. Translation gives CASSQDLVGQGYGYTF.

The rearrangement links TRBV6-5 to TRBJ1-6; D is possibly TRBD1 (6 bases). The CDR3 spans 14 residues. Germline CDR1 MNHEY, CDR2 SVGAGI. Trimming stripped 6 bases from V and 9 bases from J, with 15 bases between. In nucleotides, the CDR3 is TGTGCCAGCAGGGGACAAGGGCGTCCTTCACCCCTCCACTTT. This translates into CASRGQGRPSPLHF.

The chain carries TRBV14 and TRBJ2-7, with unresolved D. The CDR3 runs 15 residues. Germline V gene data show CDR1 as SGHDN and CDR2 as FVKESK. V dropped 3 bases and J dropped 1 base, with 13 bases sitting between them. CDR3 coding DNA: TGTGCCAGCAGCCAGCCCACCGGGCAGTCCTACGAGCAGTACTTC. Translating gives CASSQPTGQSYEQYF.

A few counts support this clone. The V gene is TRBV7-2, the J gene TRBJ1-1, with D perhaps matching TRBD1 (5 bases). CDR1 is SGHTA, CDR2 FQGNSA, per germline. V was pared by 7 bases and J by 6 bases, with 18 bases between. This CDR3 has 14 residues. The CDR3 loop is CASTRGGAGPEAFF. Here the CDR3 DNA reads TGTGCCAGCACTCGCGGAGGGGCAGGGCCTGAAGCTTTCTTT.

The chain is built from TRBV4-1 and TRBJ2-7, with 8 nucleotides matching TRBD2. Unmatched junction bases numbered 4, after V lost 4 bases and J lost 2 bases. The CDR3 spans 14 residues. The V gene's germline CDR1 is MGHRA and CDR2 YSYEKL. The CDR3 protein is CASSLGLAAYEQYF. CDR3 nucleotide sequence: TGCGCCAGCAGCCTAGGACTAGCAGCCTACGAGCAGTACTTC.

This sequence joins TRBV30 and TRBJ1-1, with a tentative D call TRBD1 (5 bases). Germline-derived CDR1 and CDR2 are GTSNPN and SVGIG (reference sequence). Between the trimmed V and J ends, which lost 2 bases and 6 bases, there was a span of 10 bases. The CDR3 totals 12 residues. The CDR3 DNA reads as TGTGCCTGGAGTCCAACGGGGGCTGAAGCTTTCTTT. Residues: CAWSPTGAEAFF.

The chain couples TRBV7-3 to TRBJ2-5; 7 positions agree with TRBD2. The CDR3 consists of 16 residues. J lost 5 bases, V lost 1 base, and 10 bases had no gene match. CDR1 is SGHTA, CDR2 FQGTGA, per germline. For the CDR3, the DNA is TGTGCCAGCAGCTTAAGGGGAGGGACCGCGGGGGAGACCCAGTACTTC. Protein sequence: CASSLRGGTAGETQYF.

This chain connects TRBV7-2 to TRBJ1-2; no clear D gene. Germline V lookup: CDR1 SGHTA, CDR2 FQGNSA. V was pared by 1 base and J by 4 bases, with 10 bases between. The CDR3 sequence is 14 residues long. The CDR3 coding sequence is TGTGCCAGCAGCTTAGTAACAGCATTCTATGGCTACACCTTC. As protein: CASSLVTAFYGYTF.

CDR3 nucleotides: TGTGCCTGGAGTGTTGAAAGCGGCGGCTACACCTTC. The encoded protein is CAWSVESGGYTF. The rearrangement joins TRBV30 to TRBJ1-2, with D unresolved. CDR1 and CDR2 from the germline V gene are GTSNPN and SVGIG (reference sequence). V was cut by 0 bases and J by 8 bases, with 10 bases left in between. This CDR3 spans 12 amino acids.

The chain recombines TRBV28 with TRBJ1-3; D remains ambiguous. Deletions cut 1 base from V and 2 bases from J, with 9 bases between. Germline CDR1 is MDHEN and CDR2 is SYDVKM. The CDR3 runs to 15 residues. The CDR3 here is CASSLLRAAGNTIYF. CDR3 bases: TGTGCCAGCAGTTTATTAAGGGCTGCTGGAAACACCATATATTTT. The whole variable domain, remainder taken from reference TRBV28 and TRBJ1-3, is DVKVTQSSRYLVKRTGEKVFLECVQDMDHENMFWYRQDPGLGLRLIYFSYDVKMKEKGDIPEGYSVSREKKERFSLILESASTNQTSMYLCASSLLRAAGNTIYFGEGSWLTVV.

The DNA of the CDR3 is TGCGCCAGCAGCCCAGGAGGAGACAATCAGCCCCAGCATTTT. Translated, it gives CASSPGGDNQPQHF. The chain recombines TRBV5-1 with TRBJ1-5; D unresolved. V shed 4 bases and J shed 3 bases, with 11 bases lying between them. Germline assignment: CDR1 SGHRS and CDR2 YFSETQ. The CDR3 is 14 amino acids. Variable domain in full (rest from reference TRBV5-1 and TRBJ1-5): KAGVTQTPRYLIKTRGQQVTLSCSPISGHRSVSWYQQTPGQGLQFLFEYFSETQRNKGNFPGRFSGRQFSNSRSEMNVSTLELGDSALYLCASSPGGDNQPQHFGDGTRLSIL.

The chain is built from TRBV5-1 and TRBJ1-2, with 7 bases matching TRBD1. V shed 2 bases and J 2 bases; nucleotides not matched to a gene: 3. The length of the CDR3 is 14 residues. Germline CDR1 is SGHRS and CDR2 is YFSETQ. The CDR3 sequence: CASSLDRANYGYTF. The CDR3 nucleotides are TGCGCCAGCAGCTTAGACAGGGCCAACTATGGCTACACCTTC.